Shown below are 19 T cell receptor beta chains from a single sample sequenced in a study of OX40 agonist ivuxolimab in advanced cancers. Using immunoSEQ multiplex PCR, the repertoire was profiled, and TCRdb retains in-frame clones only, with some absent. The sample consists of 27,000 or so clones, 65% to 90% of them appearing once. The specimen comprised CD4+ or CD8+ T cells sorted from blood, sampled in a trial of the OX40 agonist ivuxolimab. These receptors all stem from an adult with an advanced solid tumor such as melanoma, head and neck, liver or kidney cancer.

The J gene is TRBJ2-3, the V gene TRBV28, with a tentative D call TRBD2 (6 bases). With 5 bases removed from V and 1 base from J, the gap between germline ends came to 13 bases. This CDR3 is 15 amino acids long. The germline V gene encodes CDR1 MDHEN and CDR2 SYDVKM. The CDR3 here is CASSPGVAGTDTQYF. In nucleotides, the CDR3 is TGTGCCAGCAGTCCCGGTGTAGCGGGCACAGATACGCAGTATTTT.

The rearrangement joins TRBV5-5 to TRBJ1-2, with a tentative D call TRBD1 (6 bases). V was trimmed by 1 base and J by 5 bases, leaving 18 bases between them. The CDR3 runs to 16 residues. Per the germline V gene, CDR1 is SGHKS and CDR2 is YYEKEE (reference sequence). CDR3: CASSLRIGGLWYGYTF. The CDR3, as DNA: TGTGCCAGCAGCTTGAGGATCGGGGGGCTGTGGTATGGCTACACCTTC.

The chain is built from TRBV19 and TRBJ1-6; D is uncertain. Germline V CDR1 and CDR2: LNHDA, SQIVND (reference sequence). The CDR3 covers 13 residues. The V end lost 2 bases, the J end lost 9 bases, and 8 bases lay between the germline ends. The CDR3 DNA is TGTGCCAGTAGTATATCCACGCCTTCACCCCTCCACTTT. This encodes CASSISTPSPLHF.

Only one count was recorded for this clone. The V and J genes are TRBV28 and TRBJ2-3, with a tentative D call TRBD1 (5 bases). Germline V gives CDR1 MDHEN, CDR2 SYDVKM. Between the trimmed V and J ends, which lost 4 bases and 4 bases, there was a span of 21 bases. The CDR3 extends over 17 amino acids. The CDR3 DNA reads TGTGCCAGCAGTTCATCCTGGACATCCGGTGATCCAGATACGCAGTATTTT. Encoded protein: CASSSSWTSGDPDTQYF. The entire variable domain, with the rest obtained from reference TRBV28 and TRBJ2-3, is as follows: DVKVTQSSRYLVKRTGEKVFLECVQDMDHENMFWYRQDPGLGLRLIYFSYDVKMKEKGDIPEGYSVSREKKERFSLILESASTNQTSMYLCASSSSWTSGDPDTQYFGPGTRLTVL.

This chain joins TRBV19 and TRBJ2-7, with 8 positions matching TRBD2. The V and J ends lost 6 bases and 4 bases, in that order; junction bases with no gene match: 8. This CDR3 is 14 amino acids long. The germline V gene encodes CDR1 LNHDA and CDR2 SQIVND (reference sequence). The CDR3 sequence: CASSSGLVGYEQYF. The CDR3, as DNA: TGTGCCAGTAGCTCGGGACTAGTTGGGTACGAGCAGTACTTC. The complete variable domain, with remaining parts taken from reference TRBV19 and TRBJ2-7, reads DGGITQSPKYLFRKEGQNVTLSCEQNLNHDAMYWYRQDPGQGLRLIYYSQIVNDFQKGDIAEGYSVSREKKESFPLTVTSAQKNPTAFYLCASSSGLVGYEQYFGPGTRLTVT.

This clone was observed a single time. The J gene is TRBJ1-1, the V gene TRBV10-3; 8 bases are a match to TRBD1. Germline CDR1 reads ENHRY; CDR2 reads SYGVKD. V shed 2 bases and J 3 bases; nucleotides not matched to a gene: 8. There are 16 residues in the CDR3. The CDR3 reads CAISEPDRGPYTEAFF. DNA of the CDR3: TGTGCCATCAGTGAGCCAGACAGGGGACCTTACACTGAAGCTTTCTTT.

CDR3 in amino acids: CASLGESDEQFF. The CDR3, as DNA: TGTGCCAGCCTCGGAGAGAGCGATGAGCAGTTCTTC. The chain joins TRBV11-2 to TRBJ2-1; no firm D call. The germline CDR1 and CDR2 sequences are SGHAT and FQNNGV. The V and J ends lost 8 bases and 8 bases respectively, with 13 bases between them. CDR3 length equals 12 residues. The whole variable domain, remainder taken from reference TRBV11-2 and TRBJ2-1, is EAGVAQSPRYKIIEKRQSVAFWCNPISGHATLYWYQQILGQGPKLLIQFQNNGVVDDSQLPKDRFSAERLKGVDSTLKIQPAKLEDSAVYLCASLGESDEQFFGPGTRLTVL.

The genes are TRBV27 and TRBJ2-1; D not resolved. The CDR3 runs to 14 residues. V dropped 2 bases and J dropped 8 bases, with 13 bases sitting between them. CDR1 and CDR2 (germline): MNHEY, SMNVEV (reference sequence). The CDR3 DNA is TGTGCCAGCAGTTTACCAAGCAGATCGTATGAGCAGTTCTTC. Protein: CASSLPSRSYEQFF.

V and J are TRBV7-8 and TRBJ2-7; no definite D call. V was trimmed by 3 bases and J by 2 bases, leaving 8 bases between them. Germline V gene data show CDR1 as SGHVS and CDR2 as FQNEAQ. The CDR3 spans 13 residues. The CDR3: CASSLTVTYEQYF. CDR3 in DNA: TGTGCCAGCAGCTTGACGGTGACCTACGAGCAGTACTTC.

The chain employs TRBV6-5 and TRBJ2-1; D is ambiguous. This CDR3 spans 10 amino acids. V lost 7 bases to trimming and J lost 6 bases, with 4 bases between them. Germline lookup yields CDR1 MNHEY and CDR2 SVGAGI. The CDR3 DNA reads TGTGCCAGCATGGGCAATGAGCAGTTCTTC. It specifies CASMGNEQFF.

The J gene is TRBJ1-1, the V gene TRBV5-6, with D possibly being TRBD1 (5 bases). Germline CDR1 reads SGHDT; CDR2 reads YYEEEE. Trimming shortened V by 7 bases and J by 4 bases, and 11 bases separated the two germline ends. The CDR3 spans 12 residues. This chain's CDR3 is CASSGLSTEAFF. The CDR3 region has the DNA TGTGCCAGCTCAGGGCTGAGCACTGAAGCTTTCTTT.

The rearrangement joins TRBV10-3 to TRBJ1-1; 8 bases are shared with TRBD1. The germline V gene has CDR1 ENHRY and CDR2 SYGVKD. The trim removed 7 bases at V and 0 bases at J, leaving 4 bases unmatched. The CDR3 covers 14 residues. CDR3 protein: CAIKGTGLNTEAFF. The CDR3 DNA sequence: TGTGCCATCAAGGGGACAGGCTTGAACACTGAAGCTTTCTTT.

The CDR3 region is CASSNTAEAFF. As DNA, the CDR3 is TGTGCCAGCTCGAATACGGCTGAAGCTTTCTTT. This sequence joins TRBV6-5 and TRBJ1-1; D is undetermined. V lost 8 bases, J lost 6 bases, and 10 bases lay in between. From germline, CDR1 is MNHEY and CDR2 SVGAGI. CDR3 length equals 11 residues.

V usage is TRBV4-1 and J usage is TRBJ1-1; D is unclear. Germline V gives CDR1 MGHRA, CDR2 YSYEKL. This CDR3 region has 14 residues. Trimming took 2 bases from V and 6 from J, leaving 13 bases between them. This chain's CDR3 is CASSQFPERAEAFF. Written as DNA, the CDR3 is TGCGCCAGCAGCCAATTCCCAGAACGGGCTGAAGCTTTCTTT.

This chain uses TRBV5-1 with TRBJ2-1; D is ambiguous. CDR3 length equals 13 residues. The ends were cut back, 0 bases at V and 5 bases at J, with 6 bases in the middle. Germline lookup yields CDR1 SGHRS and CDR2 YFSETQ. The CDR3 here is CASSLDNHNEQFF. CDR3 sequence (DNA): TGCGCCAGCAGCTTGGACAATCACAATGAGCAGTTCTTC.

The chain employs TRBV7-2 and TRBJ1-5; TRBD1 might be the D (5 bases). The germline V and J ends were trimmed by 4 bases and 6 bases, with 7 bases remaining between them. Germline CDR1 SGHTA, CDR2 FQGNSA. CDR3 size: 12 residues. CDR3 loop: CASSYQGQPQHF. CDR3 DNA sequence: TGTGCCAGCAGCTACCAGGGTCAGCCCCAGCATTTT.

The chain employs TRBV27 and TRBJ2-2, with a possible D match to TRBD1 (6 bases). Germline V gene lookup returns CDR1 MNHEY and CDR2 SMNVEV (reference sequence). V gave up 5 bases and J gave up 1 base, with 8 bases separating them. The CDR3 extends over 14 amino acids. CDR3 sequence (DNA): TGTGCCAGCAGTCCGGGACAGAACACCGGGGAGCTGTTTTTT. Its protein is CASSPGQNTGELFF.

V gene TRBV4-1 combines with J gene TRBJ2-7; D call uncertain. Germline V gives CDR1 MGHRA, CDR2 YSYEKL. Trimming pared 0 bases from V and 7 bases from J, leaving 7 bases between. The CDR3 extends over 12 amino acids. The CDR3 coding sequence is TGCGCCAGCAGCCAAGATCAAGGGGAGCAGTACTTC. Translated, it gives CASSQDQGEQYF.

The CDR3 region has the DNA TGTGCCAGCAGTTTAGAGGGCCCCGGCGGCAGTTACTACGAGCAGTACTTC. Residues: CASSLEGPGGSYYEQYF. V usage is TRBV27 and J usage is TRBJ2-7, with a possible D match to TRBD2 (5 bases). CDR1 MNHEY and CDR2 SMNVEV come from the germline V gene (reference sequence). The CDR3 runs to 17 residues. V was shortened by 2 bases and J by 3 bases, with 20 bases between the two germline ends.